Reported below is one TCR beta chain. The data were obtained in a study of T cell changes during pregnancy in multiple sclerosis. Assay: immunoSEQ multiplex PCR; the TCRdb copy retains only in-frame clones and omits some. The sample lists tens of thousands of clones, approximately 91% occurring once. The CDR3 totals 14 residues. V was trimmed by 5 bases and J by 3 bases, leaving 11 bases between them. Germline values: CDR1 LGHNT, CDR2 FRNRAP. The TCR comes from a female donor with multiple sclerosis, enrolled in a pregnancy study. The V call is TRBV12-5, the J call TRBJ1-5; D ambiguous. The sequenced sample was peripheral blood, obtained in the second trimester of pregnancy. CDR3 residues: CASGGGQYNQPQHF. CDR3 coding DNA: TGTGCTAGTGGTGGCGGGCAGTACAATCAGCCCCAGCATTTT.